A selection of T cell receptor beta chains follows, all from one sample in a study of follicular helper T cells after annual influenza vaccination. Clones were read by immunoSEQ multiplex PCR, and TCRdb kept only the in-frame ones, dropping some. The data show some 10,000 clones, about 77% seen once. The specimen was CXCR5+ CD38- circulating T follicular helper cells from blood, collected on the day of influenza vaccination. The source of these receptors is an adult who received the influenza vaccine. The CDR3 runs from the conserved cysteine through the conserved F or W. D genes are given only for firm matches. Only part of the rows carry a size: once, few, many, or a class if the clone is expanded.

cdr3_length	j_call	d_call	clone_size	v_call	cdr3_aa	cdr3_nt
13	TRBJ2-2	TRBD2	NA	TRBV5-1	CASSGLETGELFF	TGCGCCAGCAGCGGACTAGAAACCGGGGAGCTGTTTTTT
16	TRBJ2-5	TRBD1	NA	TRBV30	CAWTPSRDRVVKTQYF	TGTGCCTGGACCCCCTCCCGGGACAGGGTGGTAAAGACCCAGTACTTC
15	TRBJ1-2	TRBD1	NA	TRBV27	CASSLIGTGVYGYTF	TGTGCCAGCAGTTTAATAGGGACAGGGGTCTATGGCTACACCTTC
14	TRBJ2-3	NA	NA	TRBV27	CASSLWAGGNTQYF	TGTGCCAGCAGTTTATGGGCAGGGGGGAATACGCAGTATTTT
13	TRBJ2-7	TRBD2	NA	TRBV7-2	CASSAGLAREQYF	TGTGCCAGCAGCGCGGGACTAGCGCGGGAGCAGTACTTC
14	TRBJ2-1	NA	NA	TRBV5-4	CASSFGPFYNEQFF	TGTGCCAGCAGCTTCGGGCCGTTCTACAATGAGCAGTTCTTC
13	TRBJ1-2	NA	NA	TRBV6-5	CASREWAPNGYTF	TGTGCCAGCAGAGAATGGGCCCCGAATGGCTACACCTTC
15	TRBJ2-4	NA	NA	TRBV30	CAWSPGILAKNIQYF	TGTGCCTGGAGTCCAGGAATACTAGCCAAAAACATTCAGTACTTC
14	TRBJ2-3	NA	NA	TRBV11-3	CASSLDPRGDTQYF	TGTGCCAGCAGCTTAGATCCCCGCGGAGATACGCAGTATTTT
17	TRBJ2-1	TRBD1	NA	TRBV9	CASSPLTGTGDSNEQFF	TGTGCCAGCAGCCCATTAACCGGGACAGGGGATAGCAATGAGCAGTTCTTC
15	TRBJ1-1	TRBD1	NA	TRBV7-3	CASSSRTGQNTEAFF	TGTGCCAGCAGCTCTCGGACAGGTCAGAACACTGAAGCTTTCTTT
16	TRBJ2-1	NA	NA	TRBV5-5	CASSLAGGGATYEQFF	TGTGCCAGCAGCTTGGCGGGAGGGGGCGCAACGTATGAGCAGTTCTTC
16	TRBJ2-1	TRBD2	NA	TRBV6-1	CASSGPSGRIYNEQFF	TGTGCCAGCAGTGGGCCTAGCGGGCGGATCTACAATGAGCAGTTCTTC
13	TRBJ1-1	NA	NA	TRBV27	CASSLGGPREAFF	TGTGCCAGCAGTTTGGGGGGTCCTAGGGAGGCTTTCTTT
15	TRBJ1-4	TRBD1	few	TRBV4-2	CASSPQEDRGEKLFF	TGTGCCAGCAGCCCCCAGGAGGACAGGGGTGAAAAACTGTTTTTT
15	TRBJ1-4	NA	NA	TRBV18	CASSPSAGGNEKLFF	TGTGCCAGCTCACCCTCGGCGGGGGGGAATGAAAAACTGTTTTTT
14	TRBJ2-7	NA	NA	TRBV5-1	CASSLGLGNYEQYF	TGCGCCAGCAGCTTGGGTCTCGGGAACTACGAGCAGTACTTC
13	TRBJ1-4	TRBD1	NA	TRBV5-1	CASRDREGEKLFF	TGCGCCAGCAGGGACAGGGAGGGTGAAAAACTGTTTTTT
14	TRBJ1-1	NA	NA	TRBV29-1	CSACPQRLNTEAFF	TGCAGCGCCTGTCCCCAGCGATTGAACACTGAAGCTTTCTTT
12	TRBJ2-5	NA	once	TRBV7-2	CASSPFFGTQYF	TGTGCCAGCAGCCCCTTTTTCGGGACCCAGTACTTC
14	TRBJ2-1	NA	NA	TRBV6-1	CASMSGHSYNEQFF	TGTGCCAGCATGTCGGGCCACTCCTACAATGAGCAGTTCTTC
13	TRBJ2-5	TRBD1	NA	TRBV27	CASCRDRGETQYF	TGTGCCAGCTGCCGGGACAGGGGAGAGACCCAGTACTTC
15	TRBJ2-7	TRBD1	NA	TRBV27	CASSRYGQGTYEQYF	TGTGCCAGCAGTCGTTATGGACAGGGGACCTACGAGCAGTACTTC
14	TRBJ2-7	NA	NA	TRBV5-1	CASSLEETGYEQYF	TGCGCCAGCAGCTTGGAAGAGACTGGCTACGAGCAGTACTTC
15	TRBJ2-3	TRBD2	NA	TRBV29-1	CSAGGTSGTTDTQYF	TGCAGCGCCGGGGGGACTAGCGGGACAACAGATACGCAGTATTTT
14	TRBJ1-3	NA	NA	TRBV5-1	CASSFGPTGNTIYF	TGCGCCAGCAGCTTCGGCCCAACTGGAAACACCATATATTTT
18	TRBJ1-5	NA	NA	TRBV19	CASSRGPAAGQSNQPQHF	TGTGCCAGTAGTAGGGGGCCGGCGGCAGGGCAGAGCAATCAGCCCCAGCATTTT
15	TRBJ1-5	NA	NA	TRBV4-2	CASSSGDPAHQPQHF	TGTGCCAGCAGCTCCGGGGACCCGGCCCATCAGCCCCAGCATTTT
15	TRBJ2-1	TRBD2	NA	TRBV28	CASSGTSGGRDEQFF	TGTGCCAGCAGCGGGACTAGCGGGGGCCGGGATGAGCAGTTCTTC
13	TRBJ1-6	NA	few	TRBV28	CASRDSHNSPLHF	TGTGCCAGCAGGGACAGCCATAATTCACCCCTCCACTTT
14	TRBJ1-2	TRBD1	NA	TRBV7-2	CAGSLGQGEGGYTF	TGTGCCGGCAGCTTGGGACAGGGGGAGGGTGGCTACACCTTC
13	TRBJ2-7	NA	few	TRBV6-6	CATQPTRTYEQYF	TGTGCCACCCAACCCACAAGGACCTACGAGCAGTACTTC
16	TRBJ2-3	NA	NA	TRBV10-3	CAISGRGEGGTDTQYF	TGTGCCATCAGTGGACGGGGGGAGGGGGGCACAGATACGCAGTATTTT
14	TRBJ1-4	TRBD1	NA	TRBV30	CALLRTGREEKLFF	TGTGCCTTGTTGCGGACAGGGCGGGAAGAAAAACTGTTTTTT
16	TRBJ2-7	TRBD1	NA	TRBV28	CASSLSGQGRTYEQYF	TGTGCCAGCAGTTTATCAGGACAGGGTAGAACCTACGAGCAGTACTTC
16	TRBJ2-1	NA	NA	TRBV28	CASSMTASGSYNEQFF	TGTGCCAGCAGTATGACTGCGAGCGGCTCCTACAATGAGCAGTTCTTC